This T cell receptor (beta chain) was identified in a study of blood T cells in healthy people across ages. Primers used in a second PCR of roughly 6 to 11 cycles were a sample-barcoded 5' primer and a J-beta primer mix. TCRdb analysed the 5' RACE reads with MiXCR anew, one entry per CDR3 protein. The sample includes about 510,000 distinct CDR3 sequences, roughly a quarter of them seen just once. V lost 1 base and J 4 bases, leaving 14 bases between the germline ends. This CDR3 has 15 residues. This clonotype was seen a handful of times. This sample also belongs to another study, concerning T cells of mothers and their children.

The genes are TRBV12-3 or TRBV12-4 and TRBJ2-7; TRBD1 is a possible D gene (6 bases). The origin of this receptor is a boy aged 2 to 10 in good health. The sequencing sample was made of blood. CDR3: CASSLGGGAWYEQYF. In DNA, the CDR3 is TGTGCCAGCAGTTTAGGAGGGGGAGCGTGGTACGAGCAGTACTTC.